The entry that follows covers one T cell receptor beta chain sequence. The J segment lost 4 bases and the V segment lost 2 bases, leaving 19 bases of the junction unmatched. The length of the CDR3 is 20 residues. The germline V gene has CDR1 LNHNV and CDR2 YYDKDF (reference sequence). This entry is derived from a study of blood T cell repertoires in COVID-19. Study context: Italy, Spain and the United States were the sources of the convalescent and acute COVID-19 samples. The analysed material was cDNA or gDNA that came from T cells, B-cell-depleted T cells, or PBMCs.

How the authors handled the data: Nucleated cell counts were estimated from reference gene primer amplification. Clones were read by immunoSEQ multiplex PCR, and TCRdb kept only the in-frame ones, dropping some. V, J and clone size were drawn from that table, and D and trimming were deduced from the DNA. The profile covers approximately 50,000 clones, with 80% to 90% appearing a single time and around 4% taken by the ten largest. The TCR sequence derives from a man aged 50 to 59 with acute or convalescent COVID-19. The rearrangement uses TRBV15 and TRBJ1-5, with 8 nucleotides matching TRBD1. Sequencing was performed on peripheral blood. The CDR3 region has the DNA TGTGCCACCAGCAGATTCTTCCGTTCACAGGGGGGACAGCTGAATCAGCCCCAGCATTTT. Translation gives CATSRFFRSQGGQLNQPQHF.